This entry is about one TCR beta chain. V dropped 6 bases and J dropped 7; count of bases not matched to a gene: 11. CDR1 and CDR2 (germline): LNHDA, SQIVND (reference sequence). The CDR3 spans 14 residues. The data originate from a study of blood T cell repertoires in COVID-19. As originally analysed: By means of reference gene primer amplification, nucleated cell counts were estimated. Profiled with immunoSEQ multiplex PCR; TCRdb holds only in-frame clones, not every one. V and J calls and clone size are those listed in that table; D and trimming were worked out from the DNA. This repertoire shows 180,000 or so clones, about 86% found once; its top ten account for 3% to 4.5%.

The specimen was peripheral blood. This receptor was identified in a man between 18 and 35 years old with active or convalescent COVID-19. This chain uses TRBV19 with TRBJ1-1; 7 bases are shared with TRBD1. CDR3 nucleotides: TGTGCCAGTAGACCGATGGGACAGCCCTATGAAGCTTTCTTT. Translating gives CASRPMGQPYEAFF. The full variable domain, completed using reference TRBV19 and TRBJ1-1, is DGGITQSPKYLFRKEGQNVTLSCEQNLNHDAMYWYRQDPGQGLRLIYYSQIVNDFQKGDIAEGYSVSREKKESFPLTVTSAQKNPTAFYLCASRPMGQPYEAFFGQGTRLTVV.